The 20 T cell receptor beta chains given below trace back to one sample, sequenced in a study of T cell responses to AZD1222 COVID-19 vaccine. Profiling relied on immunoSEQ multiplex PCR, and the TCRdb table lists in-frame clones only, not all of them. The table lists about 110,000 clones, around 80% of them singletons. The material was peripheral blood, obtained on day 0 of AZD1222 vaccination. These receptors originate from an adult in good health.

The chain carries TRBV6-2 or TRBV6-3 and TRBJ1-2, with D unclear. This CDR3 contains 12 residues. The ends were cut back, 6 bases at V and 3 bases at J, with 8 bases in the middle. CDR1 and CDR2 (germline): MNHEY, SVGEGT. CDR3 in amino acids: CASSEWDYGYTF. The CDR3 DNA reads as TGTGCCAGCAGCGAATGGGACTATGGCTACACCTTC.

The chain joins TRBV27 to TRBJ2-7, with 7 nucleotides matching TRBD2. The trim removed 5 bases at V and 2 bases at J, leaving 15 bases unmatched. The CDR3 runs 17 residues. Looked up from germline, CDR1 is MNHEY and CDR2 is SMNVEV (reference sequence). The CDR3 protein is CASSPIHSQRGTYEQYF. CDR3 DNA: TGTGCCAGCAGTCCAATCCATAGCCAGCGGGGAACCTACGAGCAGTACTTC.

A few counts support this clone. As DNA, the CDR3 is TGTGCCAGCAGCCCGACAGCCTTCTATGGCTACACCTTC. Amino acid sequence: CASSPTAFYGYTF. V and J are TRBV6-5 and TRBJ1-2; possible D gene TRBD1, 5 bases. Germline CDR1 is MNHEY and CDR2 is SVGAGI. V was cut by 6 bases and J by 4 bases, with 12 bases left in between. The CDR3 sequence is 13 residues long.

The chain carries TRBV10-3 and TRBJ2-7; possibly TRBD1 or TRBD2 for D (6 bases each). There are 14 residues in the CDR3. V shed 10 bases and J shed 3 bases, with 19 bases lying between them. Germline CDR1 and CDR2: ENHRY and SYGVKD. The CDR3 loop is CASNSGGVYYEQYF. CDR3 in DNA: TGTGCCAGCAACTCCGGGGGCGTTTACTACGAGCAGTACTTC.

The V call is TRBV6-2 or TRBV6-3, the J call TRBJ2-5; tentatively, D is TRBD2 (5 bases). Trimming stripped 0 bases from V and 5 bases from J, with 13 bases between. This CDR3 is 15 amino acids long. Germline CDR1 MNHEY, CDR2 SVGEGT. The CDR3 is CASSYSLGVAETQYF. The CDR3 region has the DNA TGTGCCAGCAGTTACTCTCTCGGGGTAGCGGAGACCCAGTACTTC.

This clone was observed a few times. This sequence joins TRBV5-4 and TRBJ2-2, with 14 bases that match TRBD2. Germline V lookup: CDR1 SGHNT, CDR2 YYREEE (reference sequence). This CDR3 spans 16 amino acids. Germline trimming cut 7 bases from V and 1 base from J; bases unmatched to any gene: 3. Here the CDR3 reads CASQTSGGVNTGELFF. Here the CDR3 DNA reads TGTGCCAGCCAGACTAGCGGGGGGGTGAACACCGGGGAGCTGTTTTTT. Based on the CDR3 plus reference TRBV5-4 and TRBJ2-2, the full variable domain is ETGVTQSPTHLIKTRGQQVTLRCSSQSGHNTVSWYQQALGQGPQFIFQYYREEENGRGNFPPRFSGLQFPNYSSELNVNALELDDSALYLCASQTSGGVNTGELFFGEGSRLTVL.

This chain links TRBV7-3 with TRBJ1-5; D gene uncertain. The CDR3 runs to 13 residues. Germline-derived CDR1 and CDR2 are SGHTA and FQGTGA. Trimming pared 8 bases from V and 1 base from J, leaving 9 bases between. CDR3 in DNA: TGTGCCAGCGCAGGAGGGAGCAATCAGCCCCAGCATTTT. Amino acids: CASAGGSNQPQHF.

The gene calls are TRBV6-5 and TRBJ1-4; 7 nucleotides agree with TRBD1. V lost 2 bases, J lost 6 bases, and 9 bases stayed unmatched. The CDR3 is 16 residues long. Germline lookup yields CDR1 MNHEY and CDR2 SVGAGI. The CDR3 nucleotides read TGTGCCAGCAGTTACCGGGGACAGAAACCGGATGAAAAACTGTTTTTT. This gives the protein CASSYRGQKPDEKLFF.

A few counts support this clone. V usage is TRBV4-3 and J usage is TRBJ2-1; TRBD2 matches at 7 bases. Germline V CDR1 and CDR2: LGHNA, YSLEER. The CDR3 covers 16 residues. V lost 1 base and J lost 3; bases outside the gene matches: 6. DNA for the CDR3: TGCGCCAGCAGCCAAGGCGGACTAGTTGTCTACAATGAGCAGTTCTTC. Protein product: CASSQGGLVVYNEQFF.

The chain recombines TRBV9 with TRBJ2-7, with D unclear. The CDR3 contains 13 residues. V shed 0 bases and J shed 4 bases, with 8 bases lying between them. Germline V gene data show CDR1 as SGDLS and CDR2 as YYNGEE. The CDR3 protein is CASSVALGYEQYF. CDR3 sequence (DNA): TGTGCCAGCAGCGTAGCTTTGGGATACGAGCAGTACTTC.

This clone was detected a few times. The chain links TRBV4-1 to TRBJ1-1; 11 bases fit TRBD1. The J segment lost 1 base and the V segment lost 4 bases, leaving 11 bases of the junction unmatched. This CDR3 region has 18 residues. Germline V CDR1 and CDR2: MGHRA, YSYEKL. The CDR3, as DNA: TGCGCCAGCAGCCGAAGATGGGACAGGGGGATGGAGAACACTGAAGCTTTCTTT. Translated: CASSRRWDRGMENTEAFF.

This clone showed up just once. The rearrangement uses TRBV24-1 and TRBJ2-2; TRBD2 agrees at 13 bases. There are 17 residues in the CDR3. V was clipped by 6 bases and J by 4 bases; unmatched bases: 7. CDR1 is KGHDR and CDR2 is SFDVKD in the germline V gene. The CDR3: CATSRTSGSRRTGELFF. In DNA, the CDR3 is TGTGCCACCAGTCGGACTAGCGGGAGTCGACGCACCGGGGAGCTGTTTTTT.

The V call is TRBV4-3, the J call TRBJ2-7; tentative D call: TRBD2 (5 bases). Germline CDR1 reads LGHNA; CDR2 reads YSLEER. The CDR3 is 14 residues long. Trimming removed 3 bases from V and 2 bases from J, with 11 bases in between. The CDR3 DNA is TGCGCCAGCAGCCAGCTCTACGGGGCCTACGAGCAGTACTTC. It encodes CASSQLYGAYEQYF.

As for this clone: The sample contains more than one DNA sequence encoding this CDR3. The CDR3 DNA reads TGTGCCAGCAGCTTACGGGCGGGGGTGGGGGCCAACGTCCTGACTTTC. It yields the protein CASSLRAGVGANVLTF. The rearrangement uses TRBV7-3 and TRBJ2-6; 7 positions match TRBD2. The CDR3 totals 16 residues. The V and J ends lost 2 bases and 4 bases, in that order; junction bases with no gene match: 5. CDR1 SGHTA and CDR2 FQGTGA come from the germline V gene.

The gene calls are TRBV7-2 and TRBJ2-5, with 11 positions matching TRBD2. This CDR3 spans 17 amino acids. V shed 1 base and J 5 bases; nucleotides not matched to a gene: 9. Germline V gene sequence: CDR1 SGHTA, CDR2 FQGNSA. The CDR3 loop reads CASSLGGLAGGGETQYF. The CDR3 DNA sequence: TGTGCCAGCAGCTTAGGAGGGCTAGCGGGGGGTGGGGAGACCCAGTACTTC. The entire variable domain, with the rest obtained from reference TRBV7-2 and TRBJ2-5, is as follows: GAGVSQSPSNKVTEKGKDVELRCDPISGHTALYWYRQSLGQGLEFLIYFQGNSAPDKSGLPSDRFSAERTGGSVSTLTIQRTQQEDSAVYLCASSLGGLAGGGETQYFGPGTRLLVL.

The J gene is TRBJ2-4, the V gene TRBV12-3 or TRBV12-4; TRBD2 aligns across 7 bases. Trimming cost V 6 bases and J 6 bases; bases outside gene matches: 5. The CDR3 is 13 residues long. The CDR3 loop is CASSQGGGNIQYF. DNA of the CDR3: TGTGCCAGCAGCCAAGGCGGGGGAAACATTCAGTACTTC.

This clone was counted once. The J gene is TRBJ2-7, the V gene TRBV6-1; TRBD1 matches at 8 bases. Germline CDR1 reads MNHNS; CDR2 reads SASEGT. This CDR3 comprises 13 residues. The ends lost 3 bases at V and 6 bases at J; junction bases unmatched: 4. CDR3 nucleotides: TGTGCCAGCAGTGAGAGACAGGGGACCGAGCAGTACTTC. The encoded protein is CASSERQGTEQYF.

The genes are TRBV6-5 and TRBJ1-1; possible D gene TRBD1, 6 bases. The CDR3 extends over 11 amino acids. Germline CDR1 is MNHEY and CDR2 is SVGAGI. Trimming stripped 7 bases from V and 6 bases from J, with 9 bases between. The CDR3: CASIGGSEAFF. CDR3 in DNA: TGTGCCAGCATCGGGGGCTCTGAAGCTTTCTTT.

As DNA, the CDR3 is TGTGCCTGGAGTGTACAGCGGGATCAGCCCCAGCATTTT. It is translated as CAWSVQRDQPQHF. The chain recombines TRBV30 with TRBJ1-5; no clear D. The CDR3 runs to 13 residues. V dropped 0 bases and J dropped 5 bases, with 8 bases sitting between them. Per the germline V gene, CDR1 is GTSNPN and CDR2 is SVGIG (reference sequence).

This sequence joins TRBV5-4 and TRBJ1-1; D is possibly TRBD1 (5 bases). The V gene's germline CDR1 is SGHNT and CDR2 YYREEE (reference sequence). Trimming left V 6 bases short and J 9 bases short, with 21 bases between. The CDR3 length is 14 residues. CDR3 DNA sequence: TGTGCCAGCAACACCGGGGCCCTTTTATATCAAGCTTTCTTT. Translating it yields CASNTGALLYQAFF.